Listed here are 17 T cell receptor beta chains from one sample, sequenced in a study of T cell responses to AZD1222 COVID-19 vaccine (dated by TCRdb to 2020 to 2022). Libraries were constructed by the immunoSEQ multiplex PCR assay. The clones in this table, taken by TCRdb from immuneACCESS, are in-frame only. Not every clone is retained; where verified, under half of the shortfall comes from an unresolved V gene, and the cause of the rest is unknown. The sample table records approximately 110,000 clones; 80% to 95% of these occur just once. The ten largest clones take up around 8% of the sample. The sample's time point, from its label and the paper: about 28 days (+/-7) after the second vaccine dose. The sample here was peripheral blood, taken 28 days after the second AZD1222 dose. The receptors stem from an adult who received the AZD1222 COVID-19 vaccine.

The DNA of the CDR3 is TGCGCCAGCAGCTGGCAGGGGGGTGAGCAGTTCTTC. It translates to CASSWQGGEQFF. This rearrangement joins TRBV5-1 to TRBJ2-1; D is possibly TRBD1 (7 bases). The CDR3 length is 12 residues. Deletions cut 3 bases from V and 9 bases from J, with 10 bases between. Germline CDR1 is SGHRS and CDR2 is YFSETQ.

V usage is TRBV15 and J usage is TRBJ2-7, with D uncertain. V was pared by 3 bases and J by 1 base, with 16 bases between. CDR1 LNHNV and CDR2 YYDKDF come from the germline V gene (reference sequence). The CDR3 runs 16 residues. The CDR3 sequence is CATSSSSQASSYEQYF. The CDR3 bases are TGTGCCACCAGCAGCTCGTCCCAGGCCTCTTCCTACGAGCAGTACTTC. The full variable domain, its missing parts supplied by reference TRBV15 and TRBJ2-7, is DAMVIQNPRYQVTQFGKPVTLSCSQTLNHNVMYWYQQKSSQAPKLLFHYYDKDFNNEADTPDNFQSRRPNTSFCFLDIRSPGLGDTAMYLCATSSSSQASSYEQYFGPGTRLTVT.

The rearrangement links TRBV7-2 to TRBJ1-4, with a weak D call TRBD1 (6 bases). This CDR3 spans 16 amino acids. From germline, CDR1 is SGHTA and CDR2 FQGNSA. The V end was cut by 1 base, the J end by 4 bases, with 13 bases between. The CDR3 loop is CASSLVIRGGNEKLFF. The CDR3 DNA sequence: TGTGCCAGCAGCTTAGTCATCAGGGGCGGTAATGAAAAACTGTTTTTT.

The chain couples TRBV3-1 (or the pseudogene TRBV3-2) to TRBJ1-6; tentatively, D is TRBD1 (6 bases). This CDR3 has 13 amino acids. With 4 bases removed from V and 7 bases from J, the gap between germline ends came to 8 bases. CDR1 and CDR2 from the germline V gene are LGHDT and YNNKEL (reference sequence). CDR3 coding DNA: TGTGCCAGCAGCCGAGACAGGAATTCACCCCTCCACTTT. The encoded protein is CASSRDRNSPLHF.

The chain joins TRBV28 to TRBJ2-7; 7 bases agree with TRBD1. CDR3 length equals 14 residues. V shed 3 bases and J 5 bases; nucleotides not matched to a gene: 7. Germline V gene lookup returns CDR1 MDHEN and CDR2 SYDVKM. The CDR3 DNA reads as TGTGCCAGCAGTTTCCCCCGGGACAGACACGAGCAGTACTTC. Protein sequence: CASSFPRDRHEQYF.

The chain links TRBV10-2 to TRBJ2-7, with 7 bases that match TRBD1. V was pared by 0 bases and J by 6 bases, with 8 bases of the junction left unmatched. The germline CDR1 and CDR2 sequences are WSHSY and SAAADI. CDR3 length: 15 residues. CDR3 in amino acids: CASSESFWTGSEQYF. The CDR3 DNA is TGCGCCAGCAGTGAGTCGTTTTGGACAGGAAGCGAGCAGTACTTC.

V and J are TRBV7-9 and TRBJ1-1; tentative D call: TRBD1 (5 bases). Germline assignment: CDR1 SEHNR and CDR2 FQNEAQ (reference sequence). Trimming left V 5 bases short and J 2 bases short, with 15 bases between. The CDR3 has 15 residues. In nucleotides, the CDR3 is TGTGCCAGCAGCCGACTCCCGACAGTTAACACTGAAGCTTTCTTT. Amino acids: CASSRLPTVNTEAFF.

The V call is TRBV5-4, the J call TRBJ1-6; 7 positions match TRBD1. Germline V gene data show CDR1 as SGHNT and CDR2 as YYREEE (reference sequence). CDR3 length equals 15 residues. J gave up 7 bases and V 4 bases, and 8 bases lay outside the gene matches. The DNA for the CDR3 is TGTGCCAGCAGCATCGACAGGGAAGGAAATTCACCCCTCCACTTT. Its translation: CASSIDREGNSPLHF.

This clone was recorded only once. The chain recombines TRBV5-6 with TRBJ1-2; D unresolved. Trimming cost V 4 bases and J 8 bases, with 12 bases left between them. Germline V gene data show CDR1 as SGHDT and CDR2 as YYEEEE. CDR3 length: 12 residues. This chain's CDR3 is CASSTSGWGYTF. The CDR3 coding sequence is TGTGCCAGCAGCACGAGCGGTTGGGGCTACACCTTC.

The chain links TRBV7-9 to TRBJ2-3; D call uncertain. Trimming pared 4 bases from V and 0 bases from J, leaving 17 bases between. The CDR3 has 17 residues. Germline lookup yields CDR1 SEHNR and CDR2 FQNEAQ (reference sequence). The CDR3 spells CASSSLGWGPSTDTQYF. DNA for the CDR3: TGTGCCAGCAGCTCCCTAGGGTGGGGTCCTAGCACAGATACGCAGTATTTT.

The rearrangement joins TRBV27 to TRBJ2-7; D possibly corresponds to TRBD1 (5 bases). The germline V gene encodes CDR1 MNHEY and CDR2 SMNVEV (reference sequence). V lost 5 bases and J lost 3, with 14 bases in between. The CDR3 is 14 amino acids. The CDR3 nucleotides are TGTGCCAGCAGTCCGCCCGACAGTAGCTACGAGCAGTACTTC. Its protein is CASSPPDSSYEQYF.

Here the CDR3 reads CASSVDSSSGNTIYF. In DNA, the CDR3 is TGTGCCAGCAGCGTAGATAGTTCCTCTGGAAACACCATATATTTT. The chain couples TRBV9 to TRBJ1-3; no definite D call. CDR3 length: 15 amino acids. V shed 0 bases and J shed 0 bases, with 7 bases lying between them. Germline values: CDR1 SGDLS, CDR2 YYNGEE.

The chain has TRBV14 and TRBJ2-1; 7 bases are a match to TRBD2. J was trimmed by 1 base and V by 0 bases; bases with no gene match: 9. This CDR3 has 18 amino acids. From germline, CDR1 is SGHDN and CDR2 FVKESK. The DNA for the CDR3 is TGTGCCAGCAGCCAAGATCTTTCGGGGGGAGCTTCCTACAATGAGCAGTTCTTC. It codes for CASSQDLSGGASYNEQFF.

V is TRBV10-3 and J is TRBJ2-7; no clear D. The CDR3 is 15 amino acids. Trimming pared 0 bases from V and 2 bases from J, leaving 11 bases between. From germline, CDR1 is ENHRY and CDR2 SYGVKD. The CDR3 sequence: CAISESRSEAYEQYF. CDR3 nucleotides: TGTGCCATCAGTGAGTCTCGGAGCGAGGCCTACGAGCAGTACTTC.

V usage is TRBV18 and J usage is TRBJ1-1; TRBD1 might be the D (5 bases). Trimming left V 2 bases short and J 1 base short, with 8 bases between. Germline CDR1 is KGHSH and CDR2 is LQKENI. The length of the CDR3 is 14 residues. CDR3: CASSPGASNTEAFF. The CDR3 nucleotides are TGTGCCAGCTCACCAGGGGCCTCGAACACTGAAGCTTTCTTT.

CDR3: CSVYAPTGALYGYTF. DNA of the CDR3: TGCAGCGTTTACGCACCGACAGGGGCCCTCTATGGCTACACCTTC. V is TRBV29-1 and J is TRBJ1-2; 8 bases map to TRBD1. V shed 5 bases, J shed 4 bases, and the junction held 12 bases outside the gene matches. Germline CDR1 SQVTM, CDR2 ANQGSEA. This CDR3 has 15 residues.

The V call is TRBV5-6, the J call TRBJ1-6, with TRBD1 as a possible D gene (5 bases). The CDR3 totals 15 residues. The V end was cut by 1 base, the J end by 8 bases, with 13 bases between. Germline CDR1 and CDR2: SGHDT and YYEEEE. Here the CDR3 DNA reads TGTGCCAGCAGCTTGTTTGGGGTCAGGGATTCACCCCTCCACTTT. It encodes CASSLFGVRDSPLHF. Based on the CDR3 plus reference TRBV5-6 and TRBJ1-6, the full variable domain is DAGVTQSPTHLIKTRGQQVTLRCSPKSGHDTVSWYQQALGQGPQFIFQYYEEEERQRGNFPDRFSGHQFPNYSSELNVNALLLGDSALYLCASSLFGVRDSPLHFGNGTRLTVT.